This TCR beta chain was recorded in a study of blood T cell repertoires in COVID-19. CDR1 is SGDLS, CDR2 YYNGEE, per germline. CDR3 length equals 14 residues. Deletions cut 3 bases from V and 2 bases from J, with 10 bases between. Only in-frame clones appear in the TCRdb table, and some are missing; sequencing was by immunoSEQ multiplex PCR. The sample records around 200,000 clones, 80% to 85% being singletons. V and J are TRBV9 and TRBJ2-3, with TRBD2 as a possible D gene (5 bases). The receptor's source is a woman between 35 and 50 years old with acute or convalescent COVID-19. The sample comprised peripheral blood. The CDR3 DNA follows: TGTGCCAGCAGCGAGAGGGATATCACAGATACGCAGTATTTT. Translated, it gives CASSERDITDTQYF.